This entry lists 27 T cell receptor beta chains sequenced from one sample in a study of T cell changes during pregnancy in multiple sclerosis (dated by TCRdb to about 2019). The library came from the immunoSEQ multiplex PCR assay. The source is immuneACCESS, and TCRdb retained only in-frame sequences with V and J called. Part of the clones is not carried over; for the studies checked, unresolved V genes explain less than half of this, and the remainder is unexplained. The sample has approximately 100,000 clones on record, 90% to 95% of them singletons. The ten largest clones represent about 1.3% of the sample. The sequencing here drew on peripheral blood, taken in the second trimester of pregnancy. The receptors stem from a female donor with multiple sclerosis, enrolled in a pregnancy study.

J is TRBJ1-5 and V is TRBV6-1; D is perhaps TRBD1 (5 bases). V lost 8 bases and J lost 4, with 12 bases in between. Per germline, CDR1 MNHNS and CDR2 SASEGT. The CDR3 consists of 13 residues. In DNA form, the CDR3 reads TGTGCCAGCGAAGGGGCGCGAAATCAGCCCCAGCATTTT. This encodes CASEGARNQPQHF.

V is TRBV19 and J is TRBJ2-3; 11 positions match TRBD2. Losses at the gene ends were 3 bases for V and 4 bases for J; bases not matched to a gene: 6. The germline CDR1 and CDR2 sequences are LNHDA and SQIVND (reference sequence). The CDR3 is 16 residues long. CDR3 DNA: TGTGCCAGTAGTATGGGACTAGCGGTTAACCCAGATACGCAGTATTTT. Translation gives CASSMGLAVNPDTQYF.

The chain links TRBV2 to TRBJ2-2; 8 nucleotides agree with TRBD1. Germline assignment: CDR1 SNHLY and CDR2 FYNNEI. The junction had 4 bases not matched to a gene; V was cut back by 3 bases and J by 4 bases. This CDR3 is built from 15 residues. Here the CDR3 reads CASSEDRVATGELFF. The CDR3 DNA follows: TGTGCCAGCAGTGAGGACAGGGTGGCCACCGGGGAGCTGTTTTTT. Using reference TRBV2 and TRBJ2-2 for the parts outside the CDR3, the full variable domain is EPEVTQTPSHQVTQMGQEVILRCVPISNHLYFYWYRQILGQKVEFLVSFYNNEISEKSEIFDDQFSVERPDGSNFTLKIRSTKLEDSAMYFCASSEDRVATGELFFGEGSRLTVL.

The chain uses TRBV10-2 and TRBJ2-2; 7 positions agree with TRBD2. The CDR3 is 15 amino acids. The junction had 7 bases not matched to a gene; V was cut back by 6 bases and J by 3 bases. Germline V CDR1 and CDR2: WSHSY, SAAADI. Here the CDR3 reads CASRASSGYTGELFF. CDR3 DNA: TGCGCCAGCAGAGCCAGTAGCGGGTACACCGGGGAGCTGTTTTTT.

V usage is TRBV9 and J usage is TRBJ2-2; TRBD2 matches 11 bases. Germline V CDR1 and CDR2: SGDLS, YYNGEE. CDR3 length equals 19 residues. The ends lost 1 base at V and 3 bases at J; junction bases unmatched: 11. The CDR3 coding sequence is TGTGCCAGCAGCGTACGTCCCCTAACTAGCGGGGGCCACACCGGGGAGCTGTTTTTT. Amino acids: CASSVRPLTSGGHTGELFF.

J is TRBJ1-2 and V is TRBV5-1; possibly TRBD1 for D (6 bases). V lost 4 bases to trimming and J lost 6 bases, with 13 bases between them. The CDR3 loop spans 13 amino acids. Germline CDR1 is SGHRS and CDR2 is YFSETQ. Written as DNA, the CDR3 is TGCGCCAGCAGCACCGGACAGCAACATGGCTACACCTTC. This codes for CASSTGQQHGYTF.

The CDR3 loop reads CASSPAVLNTEAFF. As DNA, the CDR3 is TGTGCCAGCTCACCGGCGGTATTGAACACTGAAGCTTTCTTT. The chain employs TRBV18 and TRBJ1-1, with D uncertain. CDR1 and CDR2 (germline): KGHSH, LQKENI. With 3 bases removed from V and 0 bases from J, the gap between germline ends came to 8 bases. There are 14 residues in the CDR3.

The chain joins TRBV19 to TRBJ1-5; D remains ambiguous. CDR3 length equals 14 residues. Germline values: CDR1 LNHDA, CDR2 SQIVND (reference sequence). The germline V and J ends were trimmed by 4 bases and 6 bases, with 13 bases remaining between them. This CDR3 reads CASSTTPGIQPQHF. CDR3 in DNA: TGTGCCAGTAGTACCACCCCAGGAATTCAGCCCCAGCATTTT.

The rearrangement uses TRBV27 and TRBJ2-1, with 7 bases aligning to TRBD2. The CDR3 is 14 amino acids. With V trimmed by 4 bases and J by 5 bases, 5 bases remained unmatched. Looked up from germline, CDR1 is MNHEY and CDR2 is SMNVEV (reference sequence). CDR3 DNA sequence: TGTGCCAGCAGTTATCTCGGGACTAACAATGAGCAGTTCTTC. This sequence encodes CASSYLGTNNEQFF.

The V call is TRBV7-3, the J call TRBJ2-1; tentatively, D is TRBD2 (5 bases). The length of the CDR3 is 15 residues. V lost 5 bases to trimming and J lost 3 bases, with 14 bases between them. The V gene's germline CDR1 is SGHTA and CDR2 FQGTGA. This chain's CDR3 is CASSRGAYYYNEQFF. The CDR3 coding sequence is TGTGCCAGCAGCCGGGGAGCGTATTACTACAATGAGCAGTTCTTC.

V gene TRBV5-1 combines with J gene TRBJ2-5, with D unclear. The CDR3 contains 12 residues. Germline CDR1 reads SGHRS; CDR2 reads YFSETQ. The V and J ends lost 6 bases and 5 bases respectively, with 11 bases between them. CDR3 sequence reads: CASKESSETQYF. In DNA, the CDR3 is TGCGCCAGCAAAGAGTCATCGGAGACCCAGTACTTC.

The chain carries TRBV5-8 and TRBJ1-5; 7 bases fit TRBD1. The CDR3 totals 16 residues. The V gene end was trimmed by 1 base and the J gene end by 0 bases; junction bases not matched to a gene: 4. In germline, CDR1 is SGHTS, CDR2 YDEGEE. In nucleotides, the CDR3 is TGTGCCAGCAGCTTGCCGGGACAGATTAGCAATCAGCCCCAGCATTTT. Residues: CASSLPGQISNQPQHF.

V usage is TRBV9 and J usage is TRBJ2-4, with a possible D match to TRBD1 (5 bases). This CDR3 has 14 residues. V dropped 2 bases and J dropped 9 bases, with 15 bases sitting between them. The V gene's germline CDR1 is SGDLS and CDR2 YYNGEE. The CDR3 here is CASSVRREGSIQYF. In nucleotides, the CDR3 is TGTGCCAGCAGCGTCCGCAGGGAAGGAAGCATTCAGTACTTC.

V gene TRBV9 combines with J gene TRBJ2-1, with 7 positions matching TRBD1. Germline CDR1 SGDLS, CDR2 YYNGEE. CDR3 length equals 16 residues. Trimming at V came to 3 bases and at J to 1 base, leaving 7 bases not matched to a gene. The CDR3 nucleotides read TGTGCCAGCAGCGCCACAGACAGGGCGTCCTACAATGAGCAGTTCTTC. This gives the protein CASSATDRASYNEQFF.

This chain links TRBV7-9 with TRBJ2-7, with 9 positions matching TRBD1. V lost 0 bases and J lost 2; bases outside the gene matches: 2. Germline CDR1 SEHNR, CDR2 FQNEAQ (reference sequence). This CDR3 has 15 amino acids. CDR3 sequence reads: CASSLAGTGPYEQYF. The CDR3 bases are TGTGCCAGCAGCTTAGCGGGGACAGGGCCCTACGAGCAGTACTTC.

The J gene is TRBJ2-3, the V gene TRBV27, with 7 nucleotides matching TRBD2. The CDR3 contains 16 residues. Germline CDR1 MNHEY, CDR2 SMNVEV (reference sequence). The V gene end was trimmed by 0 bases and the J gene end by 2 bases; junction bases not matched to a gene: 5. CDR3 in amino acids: CASSLSWGDYTDTQYF. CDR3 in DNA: TGTGCCAGCAGTTTATCATGGGGGGACTACACAGATACGCAGTATTTT.

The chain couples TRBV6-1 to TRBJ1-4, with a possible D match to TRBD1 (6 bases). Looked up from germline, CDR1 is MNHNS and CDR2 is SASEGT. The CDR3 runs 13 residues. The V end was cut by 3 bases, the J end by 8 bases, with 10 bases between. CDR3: CASSDGGREKLFF. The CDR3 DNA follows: TGTGCCAGCAGTGATGGGGGCCGGGAAAAACTGTTTTTT.

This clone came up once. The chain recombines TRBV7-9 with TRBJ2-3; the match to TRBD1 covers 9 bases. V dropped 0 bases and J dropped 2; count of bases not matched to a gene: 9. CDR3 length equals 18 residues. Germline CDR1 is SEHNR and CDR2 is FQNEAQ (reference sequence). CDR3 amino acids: CASSLARGGQGPTDTQYF. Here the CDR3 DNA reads TGTGCCAGCAGCTTAGCCAGGGGGGGACAGGGCCCCACAGATACGCAGTATTTT. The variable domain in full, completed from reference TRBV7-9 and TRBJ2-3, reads DTGVSQNPRHKITKRGQNVTFRCDPISEHNRLYWYRQTLGQGPEFLTYFQNEAQLEKSRLLSDRFSAERPKGSFSTLEIQRTEQGDSAMYLCASSLARGGQGPTDTQYFGPGTRLTVL.

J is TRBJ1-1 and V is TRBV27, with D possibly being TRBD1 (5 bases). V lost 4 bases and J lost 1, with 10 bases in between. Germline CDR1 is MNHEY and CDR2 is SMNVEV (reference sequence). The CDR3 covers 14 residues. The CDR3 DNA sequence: TGTGCCAGCAGTTCTCGGGGGACGAACACTGAAGCTTTCTTT. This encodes CASSSRGTNTEAFF.

CDR3 residues: CASSAQDYGYTF. DNA for the CDR3: TGTGCCAGCAGCGCGCAGGACTATGGCTACACCTTC. The gene calls are TRBV5-4 and TRBJ1-2, with unresolved D. V shed 4 bases and J shed 3 bases, with 7 bases lying between them. Germline V gene lookup returns CDR1 SGHNT and CDR2 YYREEE (reference sequence). The length of the CDR3 is 12 residues.

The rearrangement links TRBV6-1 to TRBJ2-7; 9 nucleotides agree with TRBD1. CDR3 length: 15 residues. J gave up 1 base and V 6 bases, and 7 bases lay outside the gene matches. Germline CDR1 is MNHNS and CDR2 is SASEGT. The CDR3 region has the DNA TGTGCCAGCAGCCCTAAGACAGGGGGTTCCTACGAGCAGTACTTC. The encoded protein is CASSPKTGGSYEQYF.

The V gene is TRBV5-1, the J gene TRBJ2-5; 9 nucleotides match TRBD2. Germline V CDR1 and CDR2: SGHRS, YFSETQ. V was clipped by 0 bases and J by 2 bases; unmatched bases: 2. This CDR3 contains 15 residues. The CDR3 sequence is CASSLVTSGQETQYF. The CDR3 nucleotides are TGCGCCAGCAGCTTGGTGACTAGCGGACAAGAGACCCAGTACTTC.

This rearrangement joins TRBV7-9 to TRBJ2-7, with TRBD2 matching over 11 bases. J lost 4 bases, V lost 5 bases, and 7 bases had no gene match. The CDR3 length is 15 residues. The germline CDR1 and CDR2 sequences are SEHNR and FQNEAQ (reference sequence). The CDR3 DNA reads TGTGCCAGCAGCGTCTTAGCGGGAGGGAATTACGAGCAGTACTTC. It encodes CASSVLAGGNYEQYF.

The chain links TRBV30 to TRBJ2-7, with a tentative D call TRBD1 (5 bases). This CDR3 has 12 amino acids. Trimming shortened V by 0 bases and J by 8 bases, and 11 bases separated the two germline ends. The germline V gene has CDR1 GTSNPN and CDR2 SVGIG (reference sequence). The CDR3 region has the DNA TGTGCCTGGAGTGTACGGGCAGGGAAGCAGTACTTC. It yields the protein CAWSVRAGKQYF.

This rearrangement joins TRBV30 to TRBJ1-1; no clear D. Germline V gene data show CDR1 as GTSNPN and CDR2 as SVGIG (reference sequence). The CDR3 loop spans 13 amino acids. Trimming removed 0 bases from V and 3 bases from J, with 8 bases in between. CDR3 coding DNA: TGTGCCTGGAGTGTACAAGTGGACACTGAAGCTTTCTTT. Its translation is CAWSVQVDTEAFF. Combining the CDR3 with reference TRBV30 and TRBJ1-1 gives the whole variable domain SQTIHQWPATLVQPVGSPLSLECTVEGTSNPNLYWYRQAAGRGLQLLFYSVGIGQISSEVPQNLSASRPQDRQFILSSKKLLLSDSGFYLCAWSVQVDTEAFFGQGTRLTVV.

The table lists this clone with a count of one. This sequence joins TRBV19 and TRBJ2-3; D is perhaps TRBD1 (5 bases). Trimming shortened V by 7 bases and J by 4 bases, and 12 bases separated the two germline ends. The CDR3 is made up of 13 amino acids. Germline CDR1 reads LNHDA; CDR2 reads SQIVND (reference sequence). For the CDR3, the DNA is TGTGCCAGTACTAATCTAGGGGCAGATACGCAGTATTTT. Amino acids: CASTNLGADTQYF.

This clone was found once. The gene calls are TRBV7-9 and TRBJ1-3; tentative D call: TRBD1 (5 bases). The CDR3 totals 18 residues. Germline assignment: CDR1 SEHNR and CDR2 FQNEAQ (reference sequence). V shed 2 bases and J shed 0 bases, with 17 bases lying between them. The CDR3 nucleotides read TGTGCCAGCAGCTTAATAGGTCCAGGGTCTTTCTCTGGAAACACCATATATTTT. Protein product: CASSLIGPGSFSGNTIYF.